Following are 14 T cell receptor beta chains from one sample sequenced in a study of graft-versus-host responses after intestinal transplantation. No antigen has been identified for these receptors. The data were produced by immunoSEQ multiplex PCR, yet TCRdb's version contains in-frame clones alone and is incomplete. The table has about 120,000 clones, approximately 92% seen once; the top ten hold around 0.12%. Here the sequenced sample was unstimulated CD4+ T cells sorted from spleen or lymph node cells, taken before intestinal transplant. Every receptor here comes from a human donor who received an intestinal transplant.

The rearrangement uses TRBV6-1 and TRBJ1-2; D unclear. V gave up 7 bases and J gave up 1 base, with 10 bases separating them. CDR3 length: 13 amino acids. From germline, CDR1 is MNHNS and CDR2 SASEGT. CDR3 amino acids: CASTDTNNYGYTF. CDR3 DNA sequence: TGTGCCAGCACCGACACGAATAACTATGGCTACACCTTC.

The J gene is TRBJ2-3, the V gene TRBV7-8; a possible D gene is TRBD1 (5 bases). This CDR3 spans 13 amino acids. Germline CDR1 SGHVS, CDR2 FQNEAQ. Deletions cut 3 bases from V and 4 bases from J, with 8 bases between. This chain's CDR3 is CASSFQGADTQYF. The CDR3 nucleotides read TGTGCCAGCAGCTTTCAGGGCGCAGATACGCAGTATTTT. Full variable domain (remainder filled in from reference TRBV7-8 and TRBJ2-3): GAGVSQSPRYKVAKRGQDVALRCDPISGHVSLFWYQQALGQGPEFLTYFQNEAQLDKSGLPSDRFFAERPEGSVSTLKIQRTQQEDSAVYLCASSFQGADTQYFGPGTRLTVL.

This chain joins TRBV5-4 and TRBJ2-5; D gene ambiguous. The closer fit of TRBJ2-7 to the DNA end suggests the J call may be wrong. CDR3 length: 13 residues. The V gene's germline CDR1 is SGHNT and CDR2 YYREEE (reference sequence). The DNA for the CDR3 is TGTGCCAGCAGCTTGACCGAACCCTACGAGCAGTACTTC. Protein sequence: CASSLTEPYEQYF.

This clone was counted once. V usage is TRBV30 and J usage is TRBJ2-5, with 9 bases aligning to TRBD2. Losses at the gene ends were 4 bases for V and 8 bases for J; bases not matched to a gene: 8. There are 13 residues in the CDR3. Germline V gives CDR1 GTSNPN, CDR2 SVGIG (reference sequence). In nucleotides, the CDR3 is TGTGCCTGGACCCCCGCGGGGGGGGCCACCCAGTACTTC. Amino acids: CAWTPAGGATQYF.

The rearrangement links TRBV6-1 to TRBJ1-2; 7 bases map to TRBD1. The germline V gene has CDR1 MNHNS and CDR2 SASEGT. CDR3 length equals 15 residues. Trimming removed 6 bases from V and 4 bases from J; junction bases left unmatched: 11. CDR3 amino acids: CASRGGVTGAYGYTF. The CDR3 DNA sequence: TGTGCCAGCAGGGGGGGGGTTACAGGGGCCTATGGCTACACCTTC.

The chain links TRBV9 to TRBJ2-7, with a possible D match to TRBD2 (5 bases). The V and J ends lost 0 bases and 6 bases respectively, with 13 bases between them. Germline CDR1 is SGDLS and CDR2 is YYNGEE. CDR3 length: 14 amino acids. CDR3 sequence reads: CASSVATWEIEQYF. DNA of the CDR3: TGTGCCAGCAGCGTAGCTACTTGGGAGATCGAGCAGTACTTC. Complete variable domain (other parts from reference TRBV9 and TRBJ2-7): DSGVTQTPKHLITATGQRVTLRCSPRSGDLSVYWYQQSLDQGLQFLIQYYNGEERAKGNILERFSAQQFPDLHSELNLSSLELGDSALYFCASSVATWEIEQYFGPGTRLTVT.

This chain links TRBV14 with TRBJ1-1, with D hard to call. Trimming stripped 0 bases from V and 11 bases from J, with 13 bases between. The CDR3 is 13 amino acids. In germline, CDR1 is SGHDN, CDR2 FVKESK. CDR3 residues: CASSQEVETAAFF. The CDR3 coding sequence is TGTGCCAGCAGCCAAGAGGTGGAGACTGCTGCTTTCTTT.

CDR3 coding DNA: TGTGCCAGCAGGAGCGACACTTACGAGCAGTACTTC. Encoded protein: CASRSDTYEQYF. The rearrangement joins TRBV28 to TRBJ2-7; D unresolved. Germline loops: CDR1 MDHEN, CDR2 SYDVKM. CDR3 length: 12 residues. V lost 6 bases and J 4 bases, leaving 10 bases between the germline ends.

The J gene is TRBJ1-2, the V gene TRBV6-5; possible D gene TRBD1, 6 bases. Germline V CDR1 and CDR2: MNHEY, SVGAGI. The V and J ends lost 0 bases and 5 bases respectively, with 13 bases between them. This CDR3 contains 15 residues. For the CDR3, the DNA is TGTGCCAGCAGTTACTCATCCAGGGGACGATATGGCTACACCTTC. Its translation is CASSYSSRGRYGYTF.

The CDR3 DNA is TGCGCCAGCAGCTTGGAAGGACTAGCGGGCGGGGAGCTGTTTTTT. Translating gives CASSLEGLAGGELFF. The chain carries TRBV5-1 and TRBJ2-2; 11 nucleotides match TRBD2. From germline, CDR1 is SGHRS and CDR2 YFSETQ. This CDR3 is built from 15 residues. V shed 0 bases and J 7 bases; nucleotides not matched to a gene: 2.

This chain uses TRBV2 with TRBJ2-3; 7 nucleotides agree with TRBD2. The length of the CDR3 is 15 residues. With V trimmed by 6 bases and J by 2 bases, 8 bases remained unmatched. The germline V gene encodes CDR1 SNHLY and CDR2 FYNNEI. CDR3 protein: CASRKGLAATDTQYF. CDR3 nucleotides: TGTGCCAGCAGAAAGGGGCTAGCGGCCACAGATACGCAGTATTTT.

V gene TRBV6-1 combines with J gene TRBJ2-7; D ambiguous. The germline gives CDR1 MNHNS, CDR2 SASEGT. The CDR3 totals 15 residues. Trimming stripped 0 bases from V and 2 bases from J, with 11 bases between. This CDR3 reads CASSEAGRPPYEQYF. CDR3 bases: TGTGCCAGCAGTGAAGCTGGACGTCCCCCCTACGAGCAGTACTTC.

The V gene is TRBV27, the J gene TRBJ2-6; TRBD2 matches at 14 bases. V lost 5 bases and J lost 0; bases outside the gene matches: 3. The germline V gene has CDR1 MNHEY and CDR2 SMNVEV (reference sequence). The CDR3 contains 18 residues. The DNA of the CDR3 is TGTGCCAGCAGTGGACTAGCGGGAGGTCTCTCTGGGGCCAACGTCCTGACTTTC. It translates to CASSGLAGGLSGANVLTF.

The chain is built from TRBV10-3 and TRBJ2-7; 11 bases line up with TRBD2. The CDR3 spans 16 residues. Germline V gene sequence: CDR1 ENHRY, CDR2 SYGVKD. V gave up 4 bases and J gave up 5 bases; unmatched junction bases: 10. CDR3 in DNA: TGTGCCATCAGTGCTCTAGCGGGAGGTTCCCCCCACGAGCAGTACTTC. This encodes CAISALAGGSPHEQYF.